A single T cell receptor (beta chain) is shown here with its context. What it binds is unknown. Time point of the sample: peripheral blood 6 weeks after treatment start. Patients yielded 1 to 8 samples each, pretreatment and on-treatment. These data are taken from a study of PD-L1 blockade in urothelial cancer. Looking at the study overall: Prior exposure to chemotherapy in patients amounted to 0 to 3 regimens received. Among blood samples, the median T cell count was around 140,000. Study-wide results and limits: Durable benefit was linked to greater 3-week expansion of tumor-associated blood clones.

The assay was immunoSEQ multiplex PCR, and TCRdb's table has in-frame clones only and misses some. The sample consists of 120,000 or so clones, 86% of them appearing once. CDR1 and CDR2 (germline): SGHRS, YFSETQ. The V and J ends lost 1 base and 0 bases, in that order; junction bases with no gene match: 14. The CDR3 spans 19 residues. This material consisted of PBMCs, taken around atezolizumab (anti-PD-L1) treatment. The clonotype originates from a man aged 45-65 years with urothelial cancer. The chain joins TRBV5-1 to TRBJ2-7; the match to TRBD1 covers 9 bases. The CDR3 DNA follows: TGCGCCAGCAGCTTGTACGGACAGGGGATGGATAGTTACTCCTACGAGCAGTACTTC. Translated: CASSLYGQGMDSYSYEQYF.